This entry lists 14 T cell receptor beta chains sequenced from one sample in a study of Ad26.COV2.S vaccination and SARS-CoV-2 variants. Profiled with immunoSEQ multiplex PCR; TCRdb holds only in-frame clones, not every one. Of roughly 300,000 clones listed, 86% are singletons. As to treatment: roughly 18 received Ad26.COV2.S at low or high dose, single or two shots; roughly 5 received placebo; per-sample allocation not given. Specimen acquisition occurred on day 63 following the initial vaccine or placebo injection. The material sequenced was peripheral blood, taken in a trial of Ad26.COV2.S vaccine versus placebo. The receptors come from a person between 18 and 65 years old who received the Ad26.COV2.S COVID-19 vaccine or a placebo.

V is TRBV19 and J is TRBJ1-6; D uncertain. This CDR3 region has 15 residues. The V end was cut by 7 bases, the J end by 9 bases, with 19 bases between. The germline CDR1 and CDR2 sequences are LNHDA and SQIVND (reference sequence). The CDR3 region is CASNNWESTSSPLHF. CDR3 bases: TGTGCCAGTAATAATTGGGAGAGCACGAGTTCACCCCTCCACTTT.

The chain has TRBV19 and TRBJ2-7; 7 nucleotides agree with TRBD1. The J segment lost 3 bases and the V segment lost 2 bases, leaving 4 bases of the junction unmatched. The CDR3 extends over 14 amino acids. Per the germline V gene, CDR1 is LNHDA and CDR2 is SQIVND (reference sequence). CDR3 in DNA: TGTGCCAGTAGTATAAAGGGACAGTTCTACGAGCAGTACTTC. This codes for CASSIKGQFYEQYF.

The chain joins TRBV9 to TRBJ2-5; 7 positions match TRBD1. CDR1 is SGDLS and CDR2 is YYNGEE in the germline V gene. J lost 1 base, V lost 4 bases, and 4 bases had no gene match. The CDR3 is 14 amino acids. CDR3 sequence (DNA): TGTGCCAGCAGCATAGGGACAGCCCAAGAGACCCAGTACTTC. Its protein product is CASSIGTAQETQYF. The full variable domain, with the rest looked up from reference TRBV9 and TRBJ2-5, is DSGVTQTPKHLITATGQRVTLRCSPRSGDLSVYWYQQSLDQGLQFLIQYYNGEERAKGNILERFSAQQFPDLHSELNLSSLELGDSALYFCASSIGTAQETQYFGPGTRLLVL.

In its sample, this clone was seen a few times. The chain joins TRBV5-1 to TRBJ1-1; TRBD1 agrees at 8 bases. This CDR3 contains 15 residues. J was trimmed by 1 base and V by 1 base; bases with no gene match: 3. Germline CDR1 reads SGHRS; CDR2 reads YFSETQ. Here the CDR3 DNA reads TGCGCCAGCAGCTTGTTAGGACAGGGGAACACTGAAGCTTTCTTT. Translating gives CASSLLGQGNTEAFF. The whole variable domain, remainder taken from reference TRBV5-1 and TRBJ1-1, is KAGVTQTPRYLIKTRGQQVTLSCSPISGHRSVSWYQQTPGQGLQFLFEYFSETQRNKGNFPGRFSGRQFSNSRSEMNVSTLELGDSALYLCASSLLGQGNTEAFFGQGTRLTVV.

The V call is TRBV24-1, the J call TRBJ2-5; 9 bases are a match to TRBD1. The CDR3 has 16 amino acids. J lost 5 bases, V lost 5 bases, and 11 bases had no gene match. Germline values: CDR1 KGHDR, CDR2 SFDVKD. CDR3 DNA: TGTGCCACCAGTGTTGCACCGGGACAGGGTGCGGAGACCCAGTACTTC. Its translation is CATSVAPGQGAETQYF.

The chain couples TRBV18 to TRBJ2-7; 9 bases match TRBD2. The CDR3 loop spans 13 amino acids. With V trimmed by 6 bases and J by 6 bases, 6 bases remained unmatched. Looked up from germline, CDR1 is KGHSH and CDR2 is LQKENI. The DNA of the CDR3 is TGTGCCAGCTCGGCCGGGACTAGCCCCGAGCAGTACTTC. Its translation: CASSAGTSPEQYF. The whole variable domain, remainder taken from reference TRBV18 and TRBJ2-7, is NAGVMQNPRHLVRRRGQEARLRCSPMKGHSHVYWYRQLPEEGLKFMVYLQKENIIDESGMPKERFSAEFPKEGPSILRIQQVVRGDSAAYFCASSAGTSPEQYFGPGTRLTVT.

A single count supports this clone. The chain combines TRBV4-2 with TRBJ2-3; 12 nucleotides agree with TRBD2. The V gene end was trimmed by 0 bases and the J gene end by 4 bases; junction bases not matched to a gene: 5. This CDR3 comprises 17 residues. From germline, CDR1 is LGHNA and CDR2 YNFKEQ. In DNA form, the CDR3 reads TGTGCCAGCAGCCAAGATTGGAGACTAGCGGGAGCAGATACGCAGTATTTT. It translates to CASSQDWRLAGADTQYF.

The chain links TRBV2 to TRBJ2-7; D not certain. With 1 base removed from V and 6 bases from J, the gap between germline ends came to 4 bases. The germline V gene encodes CDR1 SNHLY and CDR2 FYNNEI. CDR3 length: 11 residues. CDR3 coding DNA: TGTGCCAGCAGTGAAGTACGCGAGCAGTACTTC. As protein: CASSEVREQYF.

V gene TRBV6-5 combines with J gene TRBJ1-1; D gene unclear. The V gene lost 0 bases and the J gene lost 0 bases, with 11 bases spanning the gap. This CDR3 spans 16 amino acids. Germline V gives CDR1 MNHEY, CDR2 SVGAGI. The CDR3 DNA sequence: TGTGCCAGCAGTTACTCGGCAGGAGCTATGAACACTGAAGCTTTCTTT. Protein sequence: CASSYSAGAMNTEAFF.

The genes are TRBV30 and TRBJ2-2; 10 nucleotides match TRBD2. The V gene's germline CDR1 is GTSNPN and CDR2 SVGIG (reference sequence). The CDR3 spans 15 residues. J gave up 7 bases and V 4 bases, and 9 bases lay outside the gene matches. The CDR3 is CAWTGVAGGYGELFF. The CDR3 DNA reads TGTGCCTGGACGGGAGTAGCGGGAGGTTACGGGGAGCTGTTTTTT.

This clone has a single count. V and J are TRBV7-9 and TRBJ1-4; D is undetermined. Per the germline V gene, CDR1 is SEHNR and CDR2 is FQNEAQ (reference sequence). The V gene lost 5 bases and the J gene lost 0 bases, with 22 bases spanning the gap. The CDR3 is 19 amino acids. In DNA, the CDR3 is TGTGCCAGCAGCAGCCCCCCGACCGCCCCCACACCAACTAATGAAAAACTGTTTTTT. Translation gives CASSSPPTAPTPTNEKLFF.

This sequence joins TRBV7-3 and TRBJ2-3; D unclear. With 5 bases removed from V and 8 bases from J, the gap between germline ends came to 17 bases. This CDR3 has 14 residues. Looked up from germline, CDR1 is SGHTA and CDR2 is FQGTGA. CDR3 sequence (DNA): TGTGCCAGCAGCCTCTTGGGTCCCCACGGTACGCAGTATTTT. It is translated as CASSLLGPHGTQYF.

This clone was counted a single time. J is TRBJ2-3 and V is TRBV18; TRBD2 aligns across 10 bases. The CDR3 contains 17 residues. Unmatched junction bases numbered 11, after V lost 2 bases and J lost 6 bases. Germline loops: CDR1 KGHSH, CDR2 LQKENI. The CDR3 DNA is TGTGCCAGCTCACCAGTCAGCGGGGGGGCCTGGAGTGATACGCAGTATTTT. Translation: CASSPVSGGAWSDTQYF.

CDR3: CASSKGTATNYGYTF. CDR3 DNA: TGTGCCAGCAGTAAAGGGACGGCCACTAACTATGGCTACACCTTC. V usage is TRBV2 and J usage is TRBJ1-2; D is perhaps TRBD1 (5 bases). Deletions cut 5 bases from V and 0 bases from J, with 13 bases between. The CDR3 consists of 15 residues. Germline-derived CDR1 and CDR2 are SNHLY and FYNNEI.